This T cell receptor (beta chain) was observed in a study of blood T cell repertoires in COVID-19 (dated by TCRdb to 2018 to 2020). For context, the study as a whole: Collaborator samples came from the United States, Italy and Spain and covered acute and convalescent phases of COVID-19. Where available, HLA class I and class II types were taken from metadata supplied by the sample provider and were not determined by assay-based typing. The material from the prospective study consisted of cDNA or gDNA derived from T cells, B-cell-depleted T cells, or PBMCs. Subjects who had been exposed to COVID-19, were actively infected with it, or had recovered from it provided the deeply sampled blood TCRbeta repertoires that made up the dataset. Nearly every sample came with metadata listing a de-identified subject ID, COVID-19 status, age in years and sex. The repertoires were released in a freely available public database intended as a resource for research on the immune response to SARS-CoV-2. Samples were obtained from the ongoing ImmuneRACE study (first 160 participants) and from about 1,300 subjects provided by 6 global collaborators.

The CDR3 numbers 16 residues from cysteine through phenylalanine. Of the read, only the CDR3 DNA is kept; its 48 bases are in frame from base 1. V trim: 5 bases; J trim: 2 bases; unmatched bases: 9. CDR1 and CDR2 are drawn from the germline V gene: SGHDT, YYEEEE. Another Seattle source contributed samples from volunteer blood donors who had recovered from COVID-19. Each collaborating institution followed its own protocols to collect whole blood in K2EDTA tubes. For TCRbeta analysis, collaborators shipped samples as frozen whole blood, isolated PBMCs, or DNA extracted from either of those sample types. The investigation overall reported the following: The amount of clinical and demographic metadata varied by source and participant and was provided uncurated.

Comments on this clone: Its antigen is not yet known. Within one base of it there is no much larger clone, and no base qualities were kept.

The immunoSEQ Assay, a bias-controlled multiplex PCR, was used to amplify TCRbeta CDR3 regions from genomic DNA. In the authors' own workflow: Nucleated cell counts per sample were estimated from amplification of reference gene primers within the assay. To quantify the absolute abundance of each unique TCRbeta CDR3 rearrangement, sequence reads were collapsed and filtered. For each sample, productive Simpson clonality was calculated as the square root of Simpson's diversity index over productive rearrangements. TCRdb re-hosts the immuneACCESS table, in-frame sequences only. Its copies lack some clones; in the studies checked, an unresolved V gene accounts for under half of them, and the cause for the rest is not known. For V, J and clone size, that table is used; D and trimming come from the DNA. The sample table contains 240,000 or so clones; only one count was recorded for roughly nine tenths of them. Just over 7% of the sample belongs to the ten largest clones.

The sequencing sample was made of peripheral blood. The chain is assembled from TRBV5-6 and TRBJ2-2; TRBD1 agrees with 7 junctional bases. The sequence was collected from a man between 60 and 75 years old who had recovered from COVID-19. The sequence in DNA is TGTGCCAGCAGTACTTACAGGGGACCCAACACCGGGGAGCTGTTTTTT. Its protein reads: CASSTYRGPNTGELFF.